The 22 T cell receptor beta chains given below trace back to one sample, sequenced in a study of T cell changes during pregnancy in multiple sclerosis. Using immunoSEQ multiplex PCR, the repertoire was profiled, and TCRdb retains in-frame clones only, with some absent. This sample has some 54,000 clones, with around 93% found just once. The specimen was peripheral blood, collected after pregnancy. The source is a female donor with multiple sclerosis, enrolled in a pregnancy study.

The V call is TRBV11-2, the J call TRBJ2-5, with TRBD2 identical over 9 bases. Germline V gene lookup returns CDR1 SGHAT and CDR2 FQNNGV. With V trimmed by 1 base and J by 3 bases, 0 bases remained unmatched. This CDR3 contains 14 residues. The CDR3 sequence is CASSLGLAEETQYF. DNA for the CDR3: TGTGCCAGCAGCTTAGGACTAGCGGAAGAGACCCAGTACTTC. Full variable domain (missing parts from reference TRBV11-2 and TRBJ2-5): EAGVAQSPRYKIIEKRQSVAFWCNPISGHATLYWYQQILGQGPKLLIQFQNNGVVDDSQLPKDRFSAERLKGVDSTLKIQPAKLEDSAVYLCASSLGLAEETQYFGPGTRLLVL.

The gene calls are TRBV7-9 and TRBJ2-7; D is undetermined. The CDR3 is 11 amino acids. Germline V gene lookup returns CDR1 SEHNR and CDR2 FQNEAQ (reference sequence). Trimming pared 10 bases from V and 6 bases from J, leaving 13 bases between. CDR3 protein: CAILIHGEQYF. As DNA, the CDR3 is TGTGCCATCCTTATCCACGGCGAGCAGTACTTC.

The CDR3 DNA is TGTGCCAGCAGTGTGGCCACAGGGGGGCGCGCCTACGAGCAGTACTTC. Its protein product is CASSVATGGRAYEQYF. This chain links TRBV2 with TRBJ2-7; 8 bases line up with TRBD1. V dropped 4 bases and J dropped 2; count of bases not matched to a gene: 10. This CDR3 is 16 amino acids long. CDR1 is SNHLY and CDR2 is FYNNEI in the germline V gene.

The CDR3 region is CASSQGSGAFNYEQYF. CDR3 coding DNA: TGCGCCAGCAGCCAGGGGTCAGGGGCTTTTAACTACGAGCAGTACTTC. The chain couples TRBV4-1 to TRBJ2-7; tentative D call: TRBD1 (6 bases). Germline V gives CDR1 MGHRA, CDR2 YSYEKL. V was clipped by 3 bases and J by 3 bases, with 18 bases between them. The CDR3 covers 16 residues.

The chain has TRBV6-5 and TRBJ2-7, with D perhaps TRBD2 (6 bases). V was trimmed by 7 bases and J by 6 bases, leaving 16 bases between them. This CDR3 has 13 amino acids. Germline CDR1 reads MNHEY; CDR2 reads SVGAGI. CDR3 in amino acids: CASTPGGNLEQYF. CDR3 coding DNA: TGTGCCAGCACCCCTGGCGGGAATCTCGAGCAGTACTTC.

The V gene is TRBV28, the J gene TRBJ1-5; D is possibly TRBD1 (5 bases). The CDR3 contains 15 residues. Germline CDR1 is MDHEN and CDR2 is SYDVKM. Deletions cut 2 bases from V and 0 bases from J, with 8 bases between. The CDR3 region is CASSLPRASNQPQHF. The CDR3, as DNA: TGTGCCAGCAGTTTACCCAGGGCTAGCAATCAGCCCCAGCATTTT.

The CDR3 nucleotides are TGTGCCAGTAGAAAAGCCTTGGGACTAGAACAATCTGGGGCCAACGTCCTGACTTTC. Translating it yields CASRKALGLEQSGANVLTF. The genes are TRBV19 and TRBJ2-6; 8 bases agree with TRBD2. The CDR3 is 19 amino acids. CDR1 is LNHDA, CDR2 SQIVND, per germline (reference sequence). V shed 6 bases and J 1 base; nucleotides not matched to a gene: 14.

The sample holds one count of this clone. The chain uses TRBV7-3 and TRBJ2-6, with a tentative D call TRBD2 (5 bases). V lost 5 bases to trimming and J lost 1 base, with 12 bases between them. CDR3 length: 16 amino acids. Germline V gene lookup returns CDR1 SGHTA and CDR2 FQGTGA. The CDR3 spells CASSQNPGSGANVLTF. In DNA, the CDR3 is TGTGCCAGCAGCCAAAACCCGGGATCTGGGGCCAACGTCCTGACTTTC.

In this sample, this clone turned up once. The rearrangement links TRBV19 to TRBJ1-2; a weak D match, TRBD1 (5 bases). In germline, CDR1 is LNHDA, CDR2 SQIVND (reference sequence). The CDR3 spans 14 residues. The germline V and J ends were trimmed by 7 bases and 5 bases, with 17 bases remaining between them. The CDR3 spells CASNALLAGYGYTF. Written as DNA, the CDR3 is TGTGCCAGTAACGCCCTCCTGGCAGGGTATGGCTACACCTTC.

The genes are TRBV27 and TRBJ2-2; 7 bases agree with TRBD1. Trimming cost V 2 bases and J 7 bases; bases outside gene matches: 10. Germline V gene lookup returns CDR1 MNHEY and CDR2 SMNVEV (reference sequence). The CDR3 consists of 16 residues. CDR3 nucleotides: TGTGCCAGCAGTTTAAGGGGACAGTTAAGTGGCGGGGAGCTGTTTTTT. Its protein is CASSLRGQLSGGELFF.

V is TRBV11-2 and J is TRBJ2-5; 8 nucleotides align to TRBD2. CDR3 length equals 16 residues. With 3 bases clipped from V and 3 bases from J, the junction kept 9 bases outside the gene matches. Germline lookup yields CDR1 SGHAT and CDR2 FQNNGV. DNA of the CDR3: TGTGCCAGCAGCTTCAGCGGGAGTGCGGGGGAAGAGACCCAGTACTTC. Its protein product is CASSFSGSAGEETQYF.

This chain links TRBV19 with TRBJ2-7; possibly TRBD2 for D (7 bases). V lost 11 bases and J lost 5, with 25 bases in between. There are 15 residues in the CDR3. The germline CDR1 and CDR2 sequences are LNHDA and SQIVND (reference sequence). This CDR3 is CASSGPGGPGHEQYF. The DNA of the CDR3 is TGTGCCTCAAGCGGGCCCGGGGGGCCGGGTCACGAGCAGTACTTC.

The chain joins TRBV4-3 to TRBJ2-2, with a tentative D call TRBD1 (5 bases). V lost 4 bases and J lost 7, with 13 bases in between. Looked up from germline, CDR1 is LGHNA and CDR2 is YSLEER. The CDR3 extends over 14 amino acids. CDR3 loop: CASSPQAYGGELFF. CDR3 in DNA: TGCGCCAGCAGCCCACAGGCGTACGGCGGGGAGCTGTTTTTT.

The V gene is TRBV7-9, the J gene TRBJ1-5; unclear D gene. CDR1 and CDR2 from the germline V gene are SEHNR and FQNEAQ (reference sequence). There are 15 residues in the CDR3. The V end lost 3 bases, the J end lost 0 bases, and 9 bases lay between the germline ends. This chain's CDR3 is CASSFMGDSNQPQHF. Written as DNA, the CDR3 is TGTGCCAGCAGCTTTATGGGAGATAGCAATCAGCCCCAGCATTTT.

The chain employs TRBV6-5 and TRBJ2-7, with D unclear. CDR1 and CDR2 (germline): MNHEY, SVGAGI. V dropped 6 bases and J dropped 4 bases, with 16 bases sitting between them. The CDR3 runs 14 residues. In nucleotides, the CDR3 is TGTGCCAGCAGCCCCACTTGGATGAGGTACGAGCAGTACTTC. Protein sequence: CASSPTWMRYEQYF.

The J gene is TRBJ1-5, the V gene TRBV5-6; TRBD1 matches at 9 bases. V lost 2 bases to trimming and J lost 2 bases; unmatched junction nucleotides: 5. The germline gives CDR1 SGHDT, CDR2 YYEEEE. This CDR3 region has 16 residues. In nucleotides, the CDR3 is TGTGCCAGCAGCTTAAACAGGGGGCAGGGCAATCAGCCCCAGCATTTT. As protein: CASSLNRGQGNQPQHF.

The rearrangement joins TRBV2 to TRBJ2-3; 9 positions agree with TRBD2. Germline values: CDR1 SNHLY, CDR2 FYNNEI. CDR3 length: 16 residues. The junction had 11 bases not matched to a gene; V was cut back by 10 bases and J by 0 bases. CDR3 protein: CAISTSGTSSTDTQYF. The CDR3 DNA is TGTGCCATCTCGACTAGCGGCACCTCTAGCACAGATACGCAGTATTTT. The whole variable domain, remainder taken from reference TRBV2 and TRBJ2-3, is EPEVTQTPSHQVTQMGQEVILRCVPISNHLYFYWYRQILGQKVEFLVSFYNNEISEKSEIFDDQFSVERPDGSNFTLKIRSTKLEDSAMYFCAISTSGTSSTDTQYFGPGTRLTVL.

The V call is TRBV2, the J call TRBJ2-2; the match to TRBD2 covers 10 bases. The CDR3 totals 19 residues. Per germline, CDR1 SNHLY and CDR2 FYNNEI. Unmatched junction bases numbered 13, after V lost 3 bases and J lost 3 bases. As DNA, the CDR3 is TGTGCCAGCAGTGATTGGCCTAGCGGGAGTTCCCGGGACACCGGGGAGCTGTTTTTT. Residues: CASSDWPSGSSRDTGELFF.

The rearrangement uses TRBV11-1 and TRBJ2-7, with D maybe TRBD1 (6 bases). Germline values: CDR1 SGHAT, CDR2 FQDESV (reference sequence). V was trimmed by 5 bases and J by 3 bases, leaving 20 bases between them. The CDR3 length is 16 residues. The CDR3 protein is CASSTVGHSMNYEQYF. Here the CDR3 DNA reads TGTGCCAGCAGCACAGTGGGACACTCGATGAACTACGAGCAGTACTTC.

The rearrangement uses TRBV7-3 and TRBJ2-4, with D possibly being TRBD2 (5 bases). This CDR3 has 16 residues. V was clipped by 5 bases and J by 9 bases, with 23 bases between them. Germline CDR1 is SGHTA and CDR2 is FQGTGA. CDR3 nucleotide sequence: TGTGCCAGCAGCCCGGATCCGGCGGGTAGCGCGGGCATTCAGTACTTC. Amino acids: CASSPDPAGSAGIQYF.

This chain joins TRBV20-1 and TRBJ1-2; the D is unclear. The CDR3 runs to 11 residues. From germline, CDR1 is DFQATT and CDR2 SNEGSKA (reference sequence). With 0 bases removed from V and 10 bases from J, the gap between germline ends came to 9 bases. CDR3 protein: CSARDPPFYTF. The CDR3 DNA sequence: TGCAGTGCTAGAGATCCCCCCTTCTACACCTTC.

This sequence joins TRBV4-2 and TRBJ2-7; D is undetermined. In germline, CDR1 is LGHNA, CDR2 YNFKEQ. Trimming removed 1 base from V and 2 bases from J, with 12 bases in between. CDR3 length equals 15 residues. Here the CDR3 DNA reads TGTGCCAGCAGCCAAGTCATCGGTGCAACCTACGAGCAGTACTTC. It encodes CASSQVIGATYEQYF.